The 31 T cell receptor beta chains given below trace back to one sample, sequenced in a study of T-cell reconstitution after alpha-beta-depleted transplantation in children. The TCRbeta library incorporated unique molecular identifiers. TCRdb fed the PCR reads into MiXCR, producing one record per CDR3 protein. This sample has 780,000 or so distinct CDR3 sequences, with about 15% found just once. Sequenced material: PBMCs, mostly from graft donor cells, taken 360 days after TCRalphabeta/CD19-depleted stem cell transplant. These receptors originate from a male patient younger than 18 who had a stem cell transplant for acute lymphoblastic leukemia, so the T cells may come from the graft donor.

The rearrangement joins TRBV11-2 to TRBJ2-6; the D gene is possibly TRBD2 (8 bases). Germline V CDR1 and CDR2: SGHAT, FQNNGV. V was cut by 7 bases and J by 4 bases, with 20 bases left in between. CDR3 length: 17 residues. The DNA for the CDR3 is TGTGCCAGCACCTATCGGGAGGGGGCTACGGGGGCCAACGTCCTGACTTTC. It is translated as CASTYREGATGANVLTF.

This clonotype showed up just a few times. The chain recombines TRBV5-1 with TRBJ2-5, with D perhaps matching TRBD2 (5 bases). The V and J ends lost 0 bases and 2 bases respectively, with 14 bases between them. The CDR3 is 16 amino acids. The germline gives CDR1 SGHRS, CDR2 YFSETQ. This CDR3 is CASSLAGIGLQETQYF. As DNA, the CDR3 is TGCGCCAGCAGCTTGGCCGGTATTGGACTTCAAGAGACCCAGTACTTC.

V and J are TRBV2 and TRBJ2-7, with D perhaps TRBD2 (6 bases). Germline V CDR1 and CDR2: SNHLY, FYNNEI. Trimming removed 8 bases from V and 3 bases from J, with 14 bases in between. This CDR3 comprises 13 residues. In DNA form, the CDR3 reads TGTGCCAGCGGAGGAGGGCCCATCTACGAGCAGTACTTC. It encodes CASGGGPIYEQYF.

This clonotype was counted ten times or more. The CDR3 is CASSHIPAGAGTEAFF. The DNA for the CDR3 is TGTGCCAGCAGCCATATACCCGCAGGGGCAGGAACTGAAGCTTTCTTT. This chain joins TRBV9 and TRBJ1-1, with D perhaps TRBD1 (6 bases). The CDR3 runs 16 residues. Between the trimmed V and J ends, which lost 4 bases and 5 bases, there was a span of 21 bases. The germline CDR1 and CDR2 sequences are SGDLS and YYNGEE.

Only a few counts were recorded for this clonotype. The V call is TRBV11-1, the J call TRBJ1-6; no clear D gene. Germline values: CDR1 SGHAT, CDR2 FQDESV (reference sequence). This CDR3 has 15 residues. The V and J ends lost 3 bases and 2 bases respectively, with 8 bases between them. In DNA, the CDR3 is TGTGCCAGCAGCTTCGCCAGGACCTATAATTCACCCCTCCACTTT. It translates to CASSFARTYNSPLHF.

This clonotype was detected only a few times. The J gene is TRBJ2-7, the V gene TRBV12-3 or TRBV12-4, with D possibly matching TRBD2 (7 bases). The CDR3 runs to 13 residues. The CDR3 protein is CASGGGAWYEQYF. The CDR3 DNA is TGTGCAAGTGGGGGGGGCGCGTGGTACGAGCAGTACTTC.

This chain joins TRBV20-1 and TRBJ2-7, with D uncertain. The CDR3 contains 13 residues. CDR1 and CDR2 from the germline V gene are DFQATT and SNEGSKA (reference sequence). Trimming cost V 2 bases and J 3 bases, with 11 bases left between them. The CDR3 DNA is TGCAGTGCTAGAAGCTTGTCCGGCTACGAGCAGTACTTC. Amino acids: CSARSLSGYEQYF.

This sequence joins TRBV3-1 and TRBJ2-2, with D maybe TRBD2 (6 bases). The CDR3 consists of 17 residues. V shed 6 bases and J shed 6 bases, with 23 bases lying between them. CDR1 is LGHDT and CDR2 is YNNKEL in the germline V gene (reference sequence). CDR3 loop: CASSEKGRVTGAGELFF. CDR3 nucleotide sequence: TGTGCCAGCAGTGAAAAAGGTCGGGTGACGGGGGCCGGGGAGCTGTTTTTT.

V usage is TRBV20-1 and J usage is TRBJ2-3, with 9 bases that match TRBD2. V dropped 1 base and J dropped 4; count of bases not matched to a gene: 6. The germline CDR1 and CDR2 sequences are DFQATT and SNEGSKA (reference sequence). There are 15 residues in the CDR3. CDR3 sequence (DNA): TGCAGTGCTAGAGTTGCGGGAGGGCCCCCAGATACGCAGTATTTT. It encodes CSARVAGGPPDTQYF.

This clonotype was counted only a few times. The V and J genes are TRBV15 and TRBJ2-5, with D perhaps matching TRBD1 (5 bases). Germline CDR1 LNHNV, CDR2 YYDKDF (reference sequence). Trimming removed 1 base at V and 1 base at J, with 13 bases between. This CDR3 spans 16 amino acids. CDR3 protein: CATSRVGWGLQETQYF. CDR3 DNA sequence: TGTGCCACCAGCAGAGTTGGTTGGGGCCTCCAAGAGACCCAGTACTTC.

The genes are TRBV12-3 or TRBV12-4 and TRBJ2-3, with 7 bases that match TRBD2. This CDR3 has 15 residues. Trimming at V came to 3 bases and at J to 6 bases, leaving 9 bases not matched to a gene. CDR3 in amino acids: CASSFWGRAGDTQYF. DNA of the CDR3: TGTGCCAGCAGTTTCTGGGGGAGGGCCGGTGATACGCAGTATTTT.

The chain uses TRBV29-1 and TRBJ2-7, with 7 positions matching TRBD1. V lost 3 bases and J lost 3; bases outside the gene matches: 5. CDR3 length: 13 amino acids. Germline V CDR1 and CDR2: SQVTM, ANQGSEA. CDR3 bases: TGCAGCGTTGATACAGGGGATAACTACGAGCAGTACTTC. This gives the protein CSVDTGDNYEQYF.

This clonotype was picked up a small number of times. V gene TRBV7-8 combines with J gene TRBJ2-5; D might be TRBD1 or TRBD2, each matching 5 bases. V lost 1 base and J lost 5, with 11 bases in between. The germline V gene has CDR1 SGHVS and CDR2 FQNEAQ. The CDR3 is 14 residues long. The CDR3 region has the DNA TGTGCCAGCAGCTTAGTCGGGGACGGGGAGACCCAGTACTTC. Translated: CASSLVGDGETQYF. Full variable domain (rest looked up from reference TRBV7-8 and TRBJ2-5): GAGVSQSPRYKVAKRGQDVALRCDPISGHVSLFWYQQALGQGPEFLTYFQNEAQLDKSGLPSDRFFAERPEGSVSTLKIQRTQQEDSAVYLCASSLVGDGETQYFGPGTRLLVL.

V gene TRBV7-9 combines with J gene TRBJ2-7, with 8 nucleotides matching TRBD2. The V gene's germline CDR1 is SEHNR and CDR2 FQNEAQ (reference sequence). The CDR3 length is 14 residues. With V trimmed by 7 bases and J by 5 bases, 10 bases remained unmatched. Written as DNA, the CDR3 is TGTGCCAGCACCCTCCTAGCGGGCACGGACGAGCAGTACTTC. It translates to CASTLLAGTDEQYF.

This sequence joins TRBV20-1 and TRBJ2-5; TRBD1 agrees at 8 bases. CDR3 size: 14 residues. With V trimmed by 3 bases and J by 2 bases, 5 bases remained unmatched. The germline gives CDR1 DFQATT, CDR2 SNEGSKA (reference sequence). CDR3 loop: CSASGQGSQETQYF. CDR3 nucleotides: TGCAGTGCTAGCGGACAGGGTTCGCAAGAGACCCAGTACTTC.

This clonotype was recorded at least ten times. This chain joins TRBV5-1 and TRBJ2-1; 11 bases are a match to TRBD2. This CDR3 is 15 amino acids long. Germline CDR1 SGHRS, CDR2 YFSETQ. Unmatched junction bases numbered 2, after V lost 2 bases and J lost 4 bases. In DNA form, the CDR3 reads TGCGCCAGCAGCTTACTAGCGGGGGAATACAATGAGCAGTTCTTC. Translation gives CASSLLAGEYNEQFF. Together with reference TRBV5-1 and TRBJ2-1, the CDR3 gives the full variable domain: KAGVTQTPRYLIKTRGQQVTLSCSPISGHRSVSWYQQTPGQGLQFLFEYFSETQRNKGNFPGRFSGRQFSNSRSEMNVSTLELGDSALYLCASSLLAGEYNEQFFGPGTRLTVL.

This clonotype was seen many times. V and J are TRBV5-1 and TRBJ2-7; D is possibly TRBD1 (6 bases). V was trimmed by 0 bases and J by 6 bases, leaving 13 bases between them. Germline V gene sequence: CDR1 SGHRS, CDR2 YFSETQ. The CDR3 sequence is 14 residues long. The CDR3 bases are TGCGCCAGCAGCTTGGGGACAGACCTTTTCGAGCAGTACTTC. Protein sequence: CASSLGTDLFEQYF. The variable domain in full, completed from reference TRBV5-1 and TRBJ2-7, reads KAGVTQTPRYLIKTRGQQVTLSCSPISGHRSVSWYQQTPGQGLQFLFEYFSETQRNKGNFPGRFSGRQFSNSRSEMNVSTLELGDSALYLCASSLGTDLFEQYFGPGTRLTVT.

J is TRBJ2-1 and V is TRBV18; TRBD2 agrees at 7 bases. The germline gives CDR1 KGHSH, CDR2 LQKENI. The CDR3 has 16 amino acids. Losses at the gene ends were 6 bases for V and 5 bases for J; bases not matched to a gene: 13. The CDR3 spells CASSVFVSGGNNEQFF. CDR3 nucleotides: TGTGCCAGCTCTGTATTCGTGTCGGGAGGTAACAATGAGCAGTTCTTC.

This clonotype was detected many times. V is TRBV5-1 and J is TRBJ2-7; D is undetermined. The CDR3 is 16 residues long. CDR1 is SGHRS, CDR2 YFSETQ, per germline. The germline V and J ends were trimmed by 0 bases and 5 bases, with 18 bases remaining between them. The CDR3 reads CASSLVRGIPQDEQYF. In nucleotides, the CDR3 is TGCGCCAGCAGCTTGGTCCGCGGTATACCCCAGGACGAGCAGTACTTC.

The chain links TRBV20-1 to TRBJ2-5; D call uncertain. CDR3 length equals 13 residues. Trimming took off 6 bases at V and 0 bases at J, with 11 bases between the two ends. The V gene's germline CDR1 is DFQATT and CDR2 SNEGSKA (reference sequence). In DNA, the CDR3 is TGCAGTGCCCTCACTCCCCACCAAGAGACCCAGTACTTC. Encoded protein: CSALTPHQETQYF.

DNA for the CDR3: TGCGCCAGCAGCTCCGTACGGGACAACCAAGAGACCCAGTACTTC. Translation: CASSSVRDNQETQYF. The chain couples TRBV5-1 to TRBJ2-5; TRBD1 might be the D (6 bases). Germline values: CDR1 SGHRS, CDR2 YFSETQ. The CDR3 spans 15 residues. V dropped 3 bases and J dropped 0 bases, with 12 bases sitting between them.

The sample holds a few counts of this clonotype. The chain joins TRBV20-1 to TRBJ1-5, with unresolved D. The ends were cut back, 0 bases at V and 0 bases at J, with 15 bases in the middle. Germline CDR1 reads DFQATT; CDR2 reads SNEGSKA (reference sequence). This CDR3 has 17 residues. CDR3 coding DNA: TGCAGTGCTAGAGATCCGAATAGAAGGAATAGCAATCAGCCCCAGCATTTT. The encoded protein is CSARDPNRRNSNQPQHF.

This rearrangement joins TRBV3-1 to TRBJ2-1, with a weak D call TRBD2 (6 bases). This CDR3 is built from 19 residues. The germline gives CDR1 LGHDT, CDR2 YNNKEL (reference sequence). Trimming stripped 0 bases from V and 2 bases from J, with 20 bases between. CDR3 bases: TGTGCCAGCAGCCAAGAAGGTTTTTACCGGGAGACCCCCTACAATGAGCAGTTCTTC. This translates into CASSQEGFYRETPYNEQFF.

This clonotype occurred a few times. The chain combines TRBV4-1 with TRBJ2-7, with TRBD2 matching 7 bases. This CDR3 has 15 amino acids. V lost 3 bases, J lost 2 bases, and 7 bases stayed unmatched. Germline V gene sequence: CDR1 MGHRA, CDR2 YSYEKL. The CDR3 region is CASSHASGDPYEQYF. CDR3 nucleotides: TGCGCCAGCAGCCATGCAAGCGGGGACCCCTACGAGCAGTACTTC.

This clonotype was recorded a few times. The chain couples TRBV7-6 to TRBJ2-3; maybe TRBD2 (5 bases). This CDR3 has 13 amino acids. Trimming took off 1 base at V and 9 bases at J, with 11 bases between the two ends. Germline V lookup: CDR1 SGHVS, CDR2 FNYEAQ. The CDR3 DNA reads TGTGCCAGCAGCTTAGGGGAGTCCCCCACGCAGTATTTT. This codes for CASSLGESPTQYF.

This clonotype was seen many times. A read error may produce the germline difference seen at one junction end. J is TRBJ2-3 and V is TRBV5-1, with D perhaps TRBD1 (6 bases). This CDR3 region has 14 residues. The germline gives CDR1 SGHRS, CDR2 YFSETQ. This CDR3 reads CASSLNRGTDTQYF. In DNA, the CDR3 is TGTGCCAGCAGCTTAAACAGGGGCACAGATACGCAGTATTTT. The variable domain in full, completed from reference TRBV5-1 and TRBJ2-3, reads KAGVTQTPRYLIKTRGQQVTLSCSPISGHRSVSWYQQTPGQGLQFLFEYFSETQRNKGNFPGRFSGRQFSNSRSEMNVSTLELGDSALYLCASSLNRGTDTQYFGPGTRLTVL.

This clonotype was seen more than once but under ten times. The rearrangement links TRBV19 to TRBJ1-1; 10 bases map to TRBD1. CDR1 and CDR2 (germline): LNHDA, SQIVND (reference sequence). V dropped 6 bases and J dropped 11; count of bases not matched to a gene: 6. This CDR3 spans 12 amino acids. Here the CDR3 DNA reads TGTGCCAGTAGGACAGGGGGCAGTGACGCTTTCTTT. It codes for CASRTGGSDAFF.

This clonotype was counted many times. The J gene is TRBJ2-7, the V gene TRBV20-1; 9 bases align to TRBD2. The germline gives CDR1 DFQATT, CDR2 SNEGSKA (reference sequence). The CDR3 totals 20 residues. Germline trimming cut 0 bases from V and 2 bases from J; bases unmatched to any gene: 20. The CDR3 DNA is TGCAGTGCTAGAGATGGGAAGTTGGTGCGGAAGGCGGGAGGGACCTACGAGCAGTACTTC. Residues: CSARDGKLVRKAGGTYEQYF.

The chain carries TRBV7-9 and TRBJ2-3; no definite D call. V was pared by 5 bases and J by 3 bases, with 15 bases between. The CDR3 covers 15 residues. Per the germline V gene, CDR1 is SEHNR and CDR2 is FQNEAQ (reference sequence). The DNA for the CDR3 is TGTGCCAGCAGCCCCAGGTGGGGTCAGACAGATACGCAGTATTTT. Protein product: CASSPRWGQTDTQYF.

This sequence joins TRBV11-2 and TRBJ2-2, with D unresolved. Germline values: CDR1 SGHAT, CDR2 FQNNGV. The CDR3 length is 13 residues. V shed 3 bases and J shed 7 bases, with 9 bases lying between them. CDR3 nucleotide sequence: TGTGCCAGCAGCTTTAACTTCGGCGGGGAGCTGTTTTTT. Amino acid sequence: CASSFNFGGELFF.

The chain employs TRBV4-1 and TRBJ2-7; possible D gene TRBD1, 5 bases. Germline-derived CDR1 and CDR2 are MGHRA and YSYEKL. With 3 bases removed from V and 0 bases from J, the gap between germline ends came to 15 bases. The CDR3 is 16 amino acids. The CDR3 nucleotides read TGCGCCAGCAGCCAGGGCTTGGGGCGGTCCTCCTACGAGCAGTACTTC. Its translation: CASSQGLGRSSYEQYF.